The rows below give T cell receptor beta chains drawn from one sample of a study of tumor-infiltrating lymphocytes in primary liver carcinoma. Via MiXCR, TCRdb re-called the multiplex PCR reads, giving one row per CDR3 protein. Counted here are some 110,000 distinct CDR3 sequences, roughly 80% occurring once; the ten biggest clones make up approximately 20%. The sequencing input was liver tumor tissue from sampling region 3. These receptors all stem from a man aged 40-50 years with primary liver carcinoma and hepatitis B virus infection. Each CDR3 is given with its conserved first and last residue. The order of the fields is V gene, J gene, CDR3 protein.

>TRBV28|TRBJ2-1
CASRPLDRVNKQFF
>TRBV6-5|TRBJ2-7
CASSPQSADEQYF
>TRBV4-1|TRBJ2-2
CASSRPARGVGDTRELYF
>TRBV4-3|TRBJ2-2
CVSSPRCPTRGGSTGELFF
>TRBV6-5|TRBJ1-4
CAGKVAVTGVEKLFF
>TRBV5-1|TRBJ2-3
CASRIQEGTDTQQF
>TRBV11-2|TRBJ2-2
CASSLYSGANTGELFF
>TRBV12-3/TRBV12-4|TRBJ2-3
CAGSSTTAASDIDTQYF
>TRBV20-1|TRBJ2-3
CSGVGGANTDTQYF
>TRBV5-5|TRBJ2-3
CASSLLVSPSDTQYF
>TRBV10-3|TRBJ2-5
CAIGGGALQETQDF
>TRBV11-1|TRBJ2-1
CASSPIEGAYYNEQFF
>TRBV28|TRBJ1-1
CASTQVGLWAEAFF
>TRBV4-1|TRBJ2-2
CANSHAVAGKLFF
>TRBV6-1|TRBJ1-5
CAISGPRGAKPQHF
>TRBV4-2|TRBJ2-7
CASSPSWGEVHEQYF
>TRBV5-6|TRBJ2-5
CTSSLEAGQETQYF
>TRBV6-7|TRBJ2-1
CARNYPASGNFSSYHEQFF
>TRBV5-4|TRBJ2-1
CASNLNLAGANEQFF
>TRBV11-2|TRBJ2-3
CASSTDSGGADTQYF
>TRBV19|TRBJ1-1
CASSYADPLEAFF
>TRBV4-3|TRBJ2-2
CPSSQLVGPESDTGELFF
>TRBV11-1|TRBJ2-1
CASSSGDSNNEQLF
>TRBV6-5|TRBJ1-4
CANCPAAGTNEKLFF
>TRBV11-3|TRBJ2-1
CASTQAGTAYNEQFF
>TRBV18|TRBJ1-5
CTSSPGSGSHQPQHF
>TRBV30|TRBJ2-7
CAWRGLAESYEQYF
>TRBV10-3|TRBJ2-5
CAIRYWTGAAGTQYF
>TRBV6-2/TRBV6-3|TRBJ1-1
CARSYDQGSIEAFF
>TRBV6-5|TRBJ2-3
CASNPGLVGTDRQYF
>TRBV6-1|TRBJ2-5
CTSSPWTSGSIETQYF
>TRBV7-9|TRBJ1-5
CVSSPQGGSNQPQHF
>TRBV4-3|TRBJ2-3
CASTREGGPTGDRSTDTQYF
>TRBV4-2|TRBJ1-5
CASSGAAGVGNQPQHF
>TRBV10-2|TRBJ2-3
CVSSRTDMQYF
>TRBV6-2/TRBV6-3|TRBJ2-5
CASSELTAAGDETQYF
>TRBV11-2|TRBJ2-1
CASSFGLAETLYYNEQFF
>TRBV6-5|TRBJ2-1
CAISYYGAGVRNEQFF
>TRBV4-2|TRBJ2-5
CAGSQDGTGGQETHYF
>TRBV5-5|TRBJ1-5
CASSSGQTISNQPQHF
>TRBV6-6|TRBJ2-2
CASTTGGTNTGEQFF
>TRBV7-9|TRBJ2-1
CASSRTSGLLNYNEQFF
>TRBV29-1|TRBJ2-7
CSAMTSGTATPYEQHF
>TRBV4-3|TRBJ2-1
CACSQGLGDLTYNEQFF
>TRBV6-2/TRBV6-3|TRBJ2-7
CASIYEVPYEHYF
>TRBV6-1|TRBJ2-3
CASSDGGATQYF
>TRBV29-1|TRBJ2-5
CSVAPRFQETQYF
>TRBV25-1|TRBJ2-3
CDSMAQGDTQYF
>TRBV11-2|TRBJ2-6
CANSMGGERDISLSGANVLTF
>TRBV6-1|TRBJ1-1
CASSWWDTVAFF
>TRBV20-1|TRBJ2-3
CSALLTDTQYF
>TRBV29-1|TRBJ2-1
CSFLREEQSF
>TRBV6-2/TRBV6-3|TRBJ2-7
CVSTDRGEQYF